This T cell receptor (beta chain) was obtained from a study of PD-1 blockade in classical Hodgkin lymphoma. Across the study: Intravenous infusions of nivolumab 3 mg/kg reached patients every 2 weeks. Findings of the study overall: The study reported lower baseline TCR diversity in newly diagnosed patients than in healthy donors.

V lost 10 bases to trimming and J lost 0 bases, with 13 bases between them. This CDR3 is built from 14 residues. CDR1 ENHRY and CDR2 SYGVKD come from the germline V gene. Only in-frame clones appear in the TCRdb table, and some are missing; sequencing was by immunoSEQ multiplex PCR. Of 45,000 to 55,000 clones listed, over 70% were seen once; the top ten hold less than 20%. Each patient relapsed following autologous stem cell transplantation, and prior brentuximab vedotin exposure differed. Notes on this clone: Its target is unknown.

This rearrangement joins TRBV10-3 to TRBJ1-5; the D is unclear. This TCR was sampled from a human donor with classical Hodgkin lymphoma. Specimen: peripheral blood mononuclear cells (PBMCs), collected at baseline. The CDR3: CATGEGGSNQPQHF. The CDR3, as DNA: TGTGCCACCGGCGAGGGAGGTAGCAATCAGCCCCAGCATTTT.